One and the same sample provided the 27 T cell receptor beta chains below, sequenced in a study of vaccination effects on CD4 cells after COVID-19. Profiling relied on immunoSEQ multiplex PCR, and the TCRdb table lists in-frame clones only, not all of them. The sample includes 25,000 to 35,000 clones, around 80% of them seen just once. These TCRs are of unknown antigen specificity. Viral peptide pools were used in the ViraFEST assay to expand antigen-specific CD4+ T cells, and sequencing came afterward. Isolation of CD4+ T cells took place after about 10 days of culture. Nobody among the vaccine recipients had prior SARS-CoV-2 infection (nucleocapsid antibodies were negative). Source: CD4+ T cells from PBMCs cultured with SARS-CoV-2 spike peptides, taken before COVID-19 vaccination. The receptor set was obtained from a human donor who received a COVID-19 vaccine.

This chain joins TRBV14 and TRBJ2-7, with a weak D call TRBD2 (6 bases). The CDR3 is 15 amino acids. Germline assignment: CDR1 SGHDN and CDR2 FVKESK. Trimming left V 4 bases short and J 2 bases short, with 15 bases between. CDR3 sequence: CASSLTRAGTYEQYF. As DNA, the CDR3 is TGTGCCAGCAGCCTGACTAGGGCGGGGACCTACGAGCAGTACTTC.

J is TRBJ1-6 and V is TRBV6-5; tentatively, D is TRBD1 (6 bases). Per the germline V gene, CDR1 is MNHEY and CDR2 is SVGAGI. V was cut by 6 bases and J by 10 bases, with 19 bases left in between. The CDR3 is 15 residues long. The CDR3 DNA follows: TGTGCCAGCAGAGGCCCAGGGGCGATTGGATCACCCCTCCACTTT. This sequence encodes CASRGPGAIGSPLHF.

This clone has just one count. The chain combines TRBV19 with TRBJ1-5; 10 bases are shared with TRBD1. The CDR3 consists of 17 residues. The junction had 16 bases not matched to a gene; V was cut back by 7 bases and J by 7 bases. Germline V gene sequence: CDR1 LNHDA, CDR2 SQIVND (reference sequence). The CDR3 region has the DNA TGTGCCAGTACCTACTCCGGGACAGGGGCGAAGGGGCAGCCCCAGCATTTT. Its translation is CASTYSGTGAKGQPQHF.

The rearrangement links TRBV3-1 (or the pseudogene TRBV3-2) to TRBJ2-1, with 11 nucleotides matching TRBD2. Germline V lookup: CDR1 LGHDT, CDR2 YNNKEL (reference sequence). V dropped 2 bases and J dropped 7; count of bases not matched to a gene: 7. This CDR3 is built from 16 residues. The chain's CDR3 is CASSQTLTSGMNEQFF. The CDR3 region has the DNA TGTGCCAGCAGCCAAACTTTGACTAGCGGGATGAATGAGCAGTTCTTC.

This chain connects TRBV5-1 to TRBJ2-5; 9 nucleotides match TRBD1. The germline CDR1 and CDR2 sequences are SGHRS and YFSETQ. The CDR3 contains 16 residues. V lost 0 bases and J lost 4; bases outside the gene matches: 7. The CDR3, as DNA: TGCGCCAGCAGCTTGGCTCCGGGACAGGGAGGAGAGACCCAGTACTTC. Amino acid sequence: CASSLAPGQGGETQYF. Full variable domain (missing parts from reference TRBV5-1 and TRBJ2-5): KAGVTQTPRYLIKTRGQQVTLSCSPISGHRSVSWYQQTPGQGLQFLFEYFSETQRNKGNFPGRFSGRQFSNSRSEMNVSTLELGDSALYLCASSLAPGQGGETQYFGPGTRLLVL.

This clone was counted only a few times. The chain couples TRBV5-1 to TRBJ2-3; D not resolved. CDR1 and CDR2 from the germline V gene are SGHRS and YFSETQ. The CDR3 has 13 amino acids. V lost 4 bases and J 2 bases, leaving 8 bases between the germline ends. CDR3 DNA: TGCGCCAGCAGCGCACCTGACACAGATACGCAGTATTTT. Amino acid sequence: CASSAPDTDTQYF.

The chain combines TRBV7-6 with TRBJ1-5; a weak D match, TRBD1 (6 bases). The CDR3 spans 15 residues. Trimming stripped 5 bases from V and 2 bases from J, with 13 bases between. CDR1 and CDR2 from the germline V gene are SGHVS and FNYEAQ. CDR3 amino acids: CASSPIGGRNQPQHF. For the CDR3, the DNA is TGTGCCAGCAGCCCGATCGGGGGCCGCAATCAGCCCCAGCATTTT.

The gene calls are TRBV11-3 and TRBJ2-1; TRBD2 matches 10 bases. The CDR3 extends over 15 amino acids. The trim removed 5 bases at V and 4 bases at J, leaving 5 bases unmatched. Germline V lookup: CDR1 SGHNT, CDR2 YENEEA. The CDR3 sequence: CASSTRTSGYNEQFF. The CDR3 nucleotides read TGTGCCAGCAGCACTCGGACTAGCGGATACAATGAGCAGTTCTTC.

CDR3 amino acids: CASSLGEGFGYTF. In DNA form, the CDR3 reads TGTGCCAGCAGCTTGGGGGAAGGGTTTGGCTACACCTTC. The V gene is TRBV5-6, the J gene TRBJ1-2; D not resolved. CDR1 is SGHDT, CDR2 YYEEEE, per germline. Deletions cut 0 bases from V and 7 bases from J, with 10 bases between. This CDR3 contains 13 residues.

J is TRBJ2-5 and V is TRBV6-5, with TRBD2 matching 8 bases. The CDR3 runs 14 residues. Germline trimming cut 6 bases from V and 7 bases from J; bases unmatched to any gene: 10. The germline gives CDR1 MNHEY, CDR2 SVGAGI. The CDR3 loop is CASRERGPWGTQYF. The CDR3 nucleotides read TGTGCCAGCAGAGAGCGGGGGCCCTGGGGGACCCAGTACTTC.

In DNA, the CDR3 is TGTGCCAGCGGTCAGTTATACGAGCAGTACTTC. It yields the protein CASGQLYEQYF. The rearrangement links TRBV7-3 to TRBJ2-7; D is undetermined. V lost 8 bases and J lost 4, with 9 bases in between. The CDR3 consists of 11 residues. The germline V gene encodes CDR1 SGHTA and CDR2 FQGTGA.

V and J are TRBV16 and TRBJ1-1; 7 positions match TRBD1. Trimming cost V 3 bases and J 6 bases; bases outside gene matches: 7. The CDR3 contains 14 residues. The germline V gene has CDR1 KGHSY and CDR2 FQNENV. CDR3 in DNA: TGTGCCAGCAGCCAGGGACAGAAGCTTTCTGAAGCTTTCTTT. Amino acid sequence: CASSQGQKLSEAFF.

This rearrangement joins TRBV30 to TRBJ1-1, with D possibly being TRBD1 (6 bases). Trimming took 6 bases from V and 1 from J, leaving 27 bases between them. CDR3 length: 18 residues. Germline V gene lookup returns CDR1 GTSNPN and CDR2 SVGIG (reference sequence). CDR3 sequence reads: CACRDLGGLRDPNTEAFF. The CDR3 DNA sequence: TGTGCCTGCCGCGACCTGGGGGGGCTACGAGATCCGAACACTGAAGCTTTCTTT.

V is TRBV24-1 and J is TRBJ2-1, with a possible D match to TRBD2 (6 bases). The CDR3 is 16 amino acids. The V gene lost 1 base and the J gene lost 4 bases, with 13 bases spanning the gap. Looked up from germline, CDR1 is KGHDR and CDR2 is SFDVKD. The CDR3 DNA reads TGTGCCACCAGTGATTTTGGGGCGGGGAAATACAATGAGCAGTTCTTC. Its translation: CATSDFGAGKYNEQFF.

For this clone: One junction end does not reproduce the germline sequence, and a read error may be involved. The rearrangement uses TRBV28 and TRBJ2-7; TRBD2 aligns across 11 bases. CDR1 is MDHEN and CDR2 is SYDVKM in the germline V gene. The CDR3 sequence is 15 residues long. CDR3 protein: CACRPSGRNLYEQYF. The CDR3 region has the DNA TGTGCCTGCAGGCCTAGCGGGAGGAATTTGTACGAGCAGTACTTC.

In nucleotides, the CDR3 is TGTGCCAGCTTGGGGGGTCCCGGAAACACCATATATTTT. It translates to CASLGGPGNTIYF. The chain joins TRBV28 to TRBJ1-3, with D maybe TRBD1 (5 bases). V shed 8 bases and J shed 4 bases, with 12 bases lying between them. Germline-derived CDR1 and CDR2 are MDHEN and SYDVKM. CDR3 length: 13 amino acids.

The rearrangement links TRBV25-1 to TRBJ1-3; D unclear. The germline CDR1 and CDR2 sequences are MGHDK and SYGVNS. The V end lost 3 bases, the J end lost 0 bases, and 15 bases lay between the germline ends. CDR3 length equals 17 residues. In DNA form, the CDR3 reads TGTGCCAGCAGTGATCGAAGAAGTTTCTACTCTGGAAACACCATATATTTT. This translates into CASSDRRSFYSGNTIYF.

The J gene is TRBJ2-5, the V gene TRBV24-1; D might be TRBD1 or TRBD2, each matching 5 bases. The CDR3 contains 13 residues. Per germline, CDR1 KGHDR and CDR2 SFDVKD. Deletions cut 2 bases from V and 10 bases from J, with 13 bases between. The CDR3 spells CATSDWDRQNQYF. CDR3 coding DNA: TGTGCCACCAGTGATTGGGACCGACAGAACCAGTACTTC.

The chain recombines TRBV18 with TRBJ1-5; no reliable D call. The CDR3 is 13 amino acids. The germline CDR1 and CDR2 sequences are KGHSH and LQKENI. The ends were cut back, 6 bases at V and 1 base at J, with 7 bases in the middle. CDR3 DNA sequence: TGTGCCAGCTCCCACGGCAGCAATCAGCCCCAGCATTTT. It codes for CASSHGSNQPQHF.

The V and J genes are TRBV10-3 and TRBJ2-5; possible D gene TRBD2, 6 bases. CDR3 size: 14 residues. Between the trimmed V and J ends, which lost 6 bases and 0 bases, there was a span of 11 bases. Germline CDR1 ENHRY, CDR2 SYGVKD. The CDR3 DNA reads as TGTGCCATCAGACCGGGACTCAACCAAGAGACCCAGTACTTC. Translated, it gives CAIRPGLNQETQYF.

V gene TRBV28 combines with J gene TRBJ2-7; D is unclear. The CDR3 consists of 11 residues. V lost 8 bases and J 7 bases, leaving 12 bases between the germline ends. From germline, CDR1 is MDHEN and CDR2 SYDVKM. For the CDR3, the DNA is TGTGCCAGCCTCCGACTGGCGGAGCAGTACTTC. Protein product: CASLRLAEQYF.

This CDR3 is CASRVGGGETQYF. The CDR3 DNA is TGTGCCAGCAGGGTGGGGGGCGGAGAGACCCAGTACTTC. The chain joins TRBV7-8 to TRBJ2-5, with D perhaps assigned TRBD1 or TRBD2 (6 bases each). Germline V CDR1 and CDR2: SGHVS, FQNEAQ. The CDR3 spans 13 residues. V shed 6 bases and J shed 4 bases, with 12 bases lying between them.

This clone came up once. The V and J genes are TRBV12-3 or TRBV12-4 and TRBJ2-7; tentatively, D is TRBD1 (5 bases). This CDR3 has 13 residues. Trimming removed 5 bases at V and 3 bases at J, with 11 bases between. CDR3 sequence: CASSPRQGYEQYF. DNA for the CDR3: TGTGCCAGCAGTCCCCGCCAGGGCTACGAGCAGTACTTC.

The chain combines TRBV7-9 with TRBJ2-2, with a possible D match to TRBD1 (5 bases). This CDR3 has 16 amino acids. Trimming stripped 0 bases from V and 0 bases from J, with 8 bases between. In germline, CDR1 is SEHNR, CDR2 FQNEAQ (reference sequence). As DNA, the CDR3 is TGTGCCAGCAGCTTAGCGCAGGGTACGAACACCGGGGAGCTGTTTTTT. The encoded protein is CASSLAQGTNTGELFF.

This rearrangement joins TRBV4-1 to TRBJ1-4; 8 bases align to TRBD1. Germline V gives CDR1 MGHRA, CDR2 YSYEKL. This CDR3 has 16 amino acids. V shed 1 base, J shed 7 bases, and the junction held 8 bases outside the gene matches. Here the CDR3 reads CASSQAGQGAGEKLFF. The CDR3 DNA is TGCGCCAGCAGCCAAGCTGGGCAGGGGGCAGGTGAAAAACTGTTTTTT.

This clone was counted only a few times. The chain couples TRBV5-1 to TRBJ1-5, with D tentatively TRBD1 (6 bases). V gave up 3 bases and J gave up 6 bases, with 16 bases separating them. Germline lookup yields CDR1 SGHRS and CDR2 YFSETQ. This CDR3 is built from 15 residues. CDR3 sequence reads: CASSYAGGGGQPQHF. CDR3 bases: TGCGCCAGCAGCTATGCCGGAGGGGGAGGTCAGCCCCAGCATTTT.

The chain joins TRBV30 to TRBJ2-7; no clear D. This CDR3 comprises 15 residues. In germline, CDR1 is GTSNPN, CDR2 SVGIG (reference sequence). V lost 2 bases and J 0 bases, leaving 14 bases between the germline ends. The CDR3 DNA reads as TGTGCCTGGAGTTCCATTCGCTCCCTCTCCTACGAGCAGTACTTC. It codes for CAWSSIRSLSYEQYF.